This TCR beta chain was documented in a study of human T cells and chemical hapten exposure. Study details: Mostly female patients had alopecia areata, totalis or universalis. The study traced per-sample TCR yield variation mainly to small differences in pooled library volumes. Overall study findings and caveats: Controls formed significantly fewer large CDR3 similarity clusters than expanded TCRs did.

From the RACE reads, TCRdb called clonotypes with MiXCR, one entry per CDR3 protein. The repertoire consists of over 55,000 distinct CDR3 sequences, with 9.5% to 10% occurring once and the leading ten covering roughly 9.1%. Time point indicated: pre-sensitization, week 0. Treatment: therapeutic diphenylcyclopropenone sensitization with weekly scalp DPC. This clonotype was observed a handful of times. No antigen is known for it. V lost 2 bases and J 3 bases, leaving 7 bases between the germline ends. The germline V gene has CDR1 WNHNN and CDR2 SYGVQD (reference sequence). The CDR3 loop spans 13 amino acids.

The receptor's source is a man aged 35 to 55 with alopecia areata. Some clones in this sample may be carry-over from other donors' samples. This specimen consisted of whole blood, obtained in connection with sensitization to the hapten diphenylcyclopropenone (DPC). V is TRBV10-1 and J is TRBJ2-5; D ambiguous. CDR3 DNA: TGCGCCAGCAGTGAGGCAGATGAAGAGACCCAGTACTTC. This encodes CASSEADEETQYF.